The clone carrying this T cell receptor beta chain has at least ten counts. Its cognate antigen is unknown. The data were taken from a study of T cells in Graves' hyperthyroidism and ophthalmopathy. Regarding the study as a whole: From stable hyperthyroidism, ophthalmopathy was set apart by a 13 V-J model. Before onset, ophthalmopathy was predicted by the model a median 6.5 months earlier.

This CDR3 has 16 residues. The germline gives CDR1 GTSNPN, CDR2 SVGIG (reference sequence). V dropped 4 bases and J dropped 4 bases, with 17 bases sitting between them. Amplified TCR beta CDR3 regions came from RNA transcripts. An initial round of RT-PCR targeting the TCR CDR3 relied on the HTBI primer set. TCRdb re-derived calls from the multiplex PCR reads in MiXCR, one entry per CDR3 protein. The data show approximately 720,000 distinct CDR3 sequences, approximately 19% seen once. Sequencing used blood. The rearrangement uses TRBV30 and TRBJ1-6, with D possibly being TRBD1 (6 bases). The clonotype comes from a woman in her forties or fifties with Graves' hyperthyroidism that later progressed to Graves' ophthalmopathy. The chain's CDR3 is CAWMTRGQSYNSPLHF. The CDR3, as DNA: TGTGCCTGGATGACCCGAGGACAGTCTTATAATTCACCCCTCCACTTT.